Presented here are 22 T cell receptor beta chains from one specimen sequenced in a study of tumour-infiltrating T cells in Burkitt lymphoma. The assay was immunoSEQ multiplex PCR, and TCRdb's table has in-frame clones only and misses some. The sample has 2,000 to 3,000 clones; around 90% are singletons. What was sequenced was tumor tissue. The receptors shown here come from a human donor with diffuse large B-cell lymphoma.

The chain uses TRBV19 and TRBJ2-1; 7 bases match TRBD2. Germline-derived CDR1 and CDR2 are LNHDA and SQIVND (reference sequence). With V trimmed by 3 bases and J by 6 bases, 8 bases remained unmatched. The CDR3 length is 15 residues. CDR3 coding DNA: TGTGCCAGTAGTATGGGGCTAGCGGCTCGCAATGAGCAGTTCTTC. It is translated as CASSMGLAARNEQFF.

The chain carries TRBV19 and TRBJ2-7, with 7 bases aligning to TRBD1. Unmatched junction bases numbered 3, after V lost 3 bases and J lost 4 bases. CDR1 is LNHDA and CDR2 is SQIVND in the germline V gene (reference sequence). This CDR3 region has 13 residues. CDR3 DNA sequence: TGTGCCAGTAGTATGGTACAGGGGTACGAGCAGTACTTC. Protein product: CASSMVQGYEQYF.

V is TRBV4-3 and J is TRBJ2-1; TRBD1 matches at 8 bases. The CDR3 has 17 amino acids. Looked up from germline, CDR1 is LGHNA and CDR2 is YSLEER. Unmatched junction bases numbered 8, after V lost 0 bases and J lost 4 bases. CDR3 region: CASSQDPQGALYNEQFF. The CDR3 DNA is TGCGCCAGCAGCCAAGATCCGCAGGGGGCGTTATACAATGAGCAGTTCTTC.

V usage is TRBV11-2 and J usage is TRBJ1-1, with 8 bases lining up with TRBD1. The germline V gene encodes CDR1 SGHAT and CDR2 FQNNGV. Germline trimming cut 2 bases from V and 1 base from J; bases unmatched to any gene: 6. CDR3 length: 16 amino acids. Here the CDR3 reads CASSLRTGTGNTEAFF. CDR3 nucleotide sequence: TGTGCCAGCAGCTTACGTACCGGGACAGGGAACACTGAAGCTTTCTTT. Using reference TRBV11-2 and TRBJ1-1 for the parts outside the CDR3, the full variable domain is EAGVAQSPRYKIIEKRQSVAFWCNPISGHATLYWYQQILGQGPKLLIQFQNNGVVDDSQLPKDRFSAERLKGVDSTLKIQPAKLEDSAVYLCASSLRTGTGNTEAFFGQGTRLTVV.

The V and J genes are TRBV7-8 and TRBJ1-6; TRBD1 is a possible D gene (6 bases). V was cut by 2 bases and J by 9 bases, with 11 bases left in between. CDR3 length: 14 residues. The germline V gene has CDR1 SGHVS and CDR2 FQNEAQ. In nucleotides, the CDR3 is TGTGCCAGCAGCTTATCTTGGGGGGCTTCACCCCTCCACTTT. Encoded protein: CASSLSWGASPLHF.

This chain connects TRBV6-5 to TRBJ1-1; D is ambiguous. V was trimmed by 7 bases and J by 4 bases, leaving 13 bases between them. The CDR3 covers 13 residues. CDR1 and CDR2 from the germline V gene are MNHEY and SVGAGI. CDR3 in amino acids: CASITTRGTEAFF. The CDR3 region has the DNA TGTGCCAGCATAACGACCCGTGGCACTGAAGCTTTCTTT.

This clone was detected a few times. The genes are TRBV4-1 and TRBJ1-3; D might be TRBD1 (5 bases). V lost 0 bases and J 3 bases, leaving 9 bases between the germline ends. The CDR3 has 15 residues. The germline CDR1 and CDR2 sequences are MGHRA and YSYEKL. The CDR3 region is CASSQDRQIGNTIYF. The CDR3 DNA is TGCGCCAGCAGCCAAGATAGACAGATTGGAAACACCATATATTTT.

In this sample, this clone turned up once. The J gene is TRBJ1-1, the V gene TRBV5-1; possibly TRBD1 for D (5 bases). Trimming left V 0 bases short and J 6 bases short, with 15 bases between. The CDR3 is 15 residues long. The germline CDR1 and CDR2 sequences are SGHRS and YFSETQ. The CDR3 reads CASSLGAGRSAEAFF. CDR3 DNA: TGCGCCAGCAGCTTGGGGGCAGGGCGCAGCGCTGAAGCTTTCTTT.

The chain is built from TRBV29-1 and TRBJ2-1, with no clear D. The V end was cut by 1 base, the J end by 6 bases, with 4 bases between. Germline CDR1 and CDR2: SQVTM and ANQGSEA. The CDR3 runs 11 residues. For the CDR3, the DNA is TGCAGCGTTGAAGTCTTCAATGAGCAGTTCTTC. It yields the protein CSVEVFNEQFF.

V gene TRBV29-1 combines with J gene TRBJ1-1; D possibly corresponds to TRBD1 (5 bases). V lost 5 bases and J lost 4, with 8 bases in between. This CDR3 region has 11 residues. Germline V gene sequence: CDR1 SQVTM, CDR2 ANQGSEA. The CDR3 here is CSVLGGTEAFF. The CDR3 nucleotides are TGCAGCGTTCTCGGGGGCACTGAAGCTTTCTTT.

V usage is TRBV7-9 and J usage is TRBJ1-1; a possible D gene is TRBD1 (5 bases). V shed 1 base and J shed 12 bases, with 12 bases lying between them. The V gene's germline CDR1 is SEHNR and CDR2 FQNEAQ (reference sequence). The length of the CDR3 is 12 residues. The CDR3 region is CASSLDGGVTFF. CDR3 coding DNA: TGTGCCAGCAGCTTAGATGGGGGAGTAACTTTCTTT.

V gene TRBV19 combines with J gene TRBJ2-1; D not resolved. Germline values: CDR1 LNHDA, CDR2 SQIVND (reference sequence). V was cut by 4 bases and J by 0 bases, with 16 bases left in between. The CDR3 totals 17 residues. CDR3 sequence reads: CASSRSQTRSSYNEQFF. In nucleotides, the CDR3 is TGTGCCAGTAGTAGATCGCAAACGCGGAGCTCCTACAATGAGCAGTTCTTC.

The chain links TRBV9 to TRBJ1-3; 7 nucleotides align to TRBD1. CDR3 size: 16 residues. Germline-derived CDR1 and CDR2 are SGDLS and YYNGEE. Losses at the gene ends were 4 bases for V and 1 base for J; bases not matched to a gene: 8. The CDR3 reads CASSPKGGWSGNTIYF. CDR3 DNA: TGTGCCAGCAGCCCCAAAGGGGGCTGGTCTGGAAACACCATATATTTT.

The chain couples TRBV9 to TRBJ2-1; 8 bases agree with TRBD2. Germline V lookup: CDR1 SGDLS, CDR2 YYNGEE. The V segment lost 1 base and the J segment 7 bases; nucleotides outside the gene matches: 7. The CDR3 spans 15 residues. CDR3 bases: TGTGCCAGCAGCGTATCAAGCGGGAGAGGGAATGAGCAGTTCTTC. As protein: CASSVSSGRGNEQFF.

This clone ranks as large. This chain uses TRBV15 with TRBJ2-1, with D maybe TRBD2 (5 bases). The CDR3 is 16 amino acids. The V gene's germline CDR1 is LNHNV and CDR2 YYDKDF (reference sequence). Trimming stripped 0 bases from V and 9 bases from J, with 18 bases between. Written as DNA, the CDR3 is TGTGCCACCAGCAGAGATCCTGTGCCTAGCTCAGGTGAGCAGTTCTTC. Translated: CATSRDPVPSSGEQFF.

The chain has TRBV2 and TRBJ2-1; unclear D gene. Per germline, CDR1 SNHLY and CDR2 FYNNEI. V was cut by 5 bases and J by 6 bases, with 17 bases left in between. The CDR3 has 15 residues. The CDR3 loop reads CASSSRPGTGNEQFF. Written as DNA, the CDR3 is TGTGCCAGCAGTAGCAGGCCAGGCACTGGCAATGAGCAGTTCTTC.

J is TRBJ2-7 and V is TRBV28; a weak D match, TRBD2 (5 bases). V lost 6 bases, J lost 6 bases, and 21 bases lay in between. Germline CDR1 MDHEN, CDR2 SYDVKM. The CDR3 extends over 15 amino acids. The CDR3 loop is CASRSAPGDAGEQYF. The CDR3 bases are TGTGCCAGCAGATCAGCCCCCGGGGATGCGGGCGAGCAGTACTTC.

The J gene is TRBJ1-1, the V gene TRBV6-1, with D possibly TRBD1 on 6 matching bases. The CDR3 is 14 amino acids. CDR1 and CDR2 from the germline V gene are MNHNS and SASEGT. The V end lost 3 bases, the J end lost 0 bases, and 8 bases lay between the germline ends. The CDR3 sequence: CASSDDRLNTEAFF. The CDR3 DNA reads as TGTGCCAGCAGTGACGACAGGTTGAACACTGAAGCTTTCTTT.

This chain joins TRBV5-5 and TRBJ2-7, with D perhaps TRBD2 (6 bases). The CDR3 is 13 residues long. The V and J ends lost 4 bases and 5 bases respectively, with 13 bases between them. CDR1 is SGHKS and CDR2 is YYEKEE in the germline V gene (reference sequence). CDR3 in amino acids: CASSPRDFHEQYF. The CDR3 region has the DNA TGTGCCAGCAGCCCCAGGGACTTCCACGAGCAGTACTTC.

To note about this clone: At one boundary the junction diverges from the germline segment, which might be a read error. This chain joins TRBV4-3 and TRBJ2-7; the match to TRBD2 covers 8 bases. The germline gives CDR1 LGHNA, CDR2 YSLEER. The CDR3 consists of 14 residues. DNA of the CDR3: TGCGCCAGCGGACAAGCCGGGAGGGCCTATGAGCAGTACTTC. It yields the protein CASGQAGRAYEQYF.

This chain connects TRBV29-1 to TRBJ2-5; D is perhaps TRBD2 (6 bases). Germline values: CDR1 SQVTM, CDR2 ANQGSEA. This CDR3 region has 12 residues. Trimming removed 6 bases from V and 4 bases from J, with 12 bases in between. CDR3 in DNA: TGCAGCGTGTCGATCGGGGGAGAGACCCAGTACTTC. Translated, it gives CSVSIGGETQYF.

The CDR3 loop reads CASRTTQGVQTQYF. For the CDR3, the DNA is TGTGCCAGTAGGACGACCCAGGGGGTGCAGACCCAGTACTTC. V usage is TRBV19 and J usage is TRBJ2-5; 7 bases line up with TRBD1. The CDR3 runs to 14 residues. Looked up from germline, CDR1 is LNHDA and CDR2 is SQIVND (reference sequence). Unmatched junction bases numbered 10, after V lost 6 bases and J lost 6 bases.